The T cell receptor (beta chain) under discussion was sequenced for a study of blood T cell repertoires in COVID-19. Donors of Cohort 3 who recovered were those that had two negative PCRs, clearance, or symptom resolution. Measured with immunoSEQ multiplex PCR; TCRdb has only the in-frame clones, and not every one. The data show some 400,000 clones, just under 90% seen once. This clone has only one observation. The CDR3 is 13 amino acids. The germline gives CDR1 KGHSH, CDR2 LQKENI. The ends were cut back, 2 bases at V and 5 bases at J, with 9 bases in the middle. The sample taken for sequencing was PBMCs or T cells enriched from blood (not recorded which). V usage is TRBV18 and J usage is TRBJ1-1; no clear D gene. The receptor was derived from a woman aged 30 to 39 who had recovered from COVID-19. The CDR3 protein is CASSPGGSTEAFF. The CDR3 DNA sequence: TGTGCCAGCTCACCAGGAGGGTCAACTGAAGCTTTCTTT.